This T cell receptor beta chain was sequenced for a study of cytomegalovirus exposure and HLA in healthy donors (TCRdb year 2017). Broadly, across the study: In an earlier analysis of approximately 640 of the donors, about 260 Gb of sequence data and just under 120 million unique TCR beta sequences from 150 million to 200 million T cells were reported. Roughly 300 gigabases of sequencing data and tens of millions of unique TCR sequences were included in an early release covering 500 to 750 HLA-typed donors. Of the approximately 370 genotyped donors, 81% were placed in the genetic ancestry cluster associated with self-reported Caucasian donors. The study was designed to test whether signatures of past pathogen exposure could be identified by cataloging public T cell receptors. Using immunosequencing, the study profiled T cell repertoires from 500 to 800 subjects and related those repertoires to cytomegalovirus serostatus. In addition to the first cohort of several hundred subjects, a separate validation cohort of over 90 different subjects was used. To predict cytomegalovirus infection status, the study brought together high-throughput TCR immunosequencing, statistical association of individual TCRs with disease status, and machine learning. A later analysis re-examined previously published TCR beta repertoires from about 700 donors and added high-resolution HLA genotyping to investigate patterns of TCR occurrence. In the later analysis, no new phenotypic data were used to find candidate immune exposures; instead, reliance was placed on TCR beta sequences and their occurrence across donors. To decide whether each TCR beta V gene segment behaved as functional or pseudogenic, an earlier analysis of approximately 620 of the donors relied on high-throughput TCR beta sequencing. Alongside the repertoire data, information on donor age, sex, ethnicity and CMV serostatus was compiled. A later genetic analysis used genome-wide SNP genotypes for about three fifths of the roughly 700 donors, treating that subset as a discovery cohort. All discovery cohort repertoires had been generated using a single sequencing platform. Both class I and class II loci were covered by HLA typing, at four-digit resolution. The number of typed donors differed by locus: about 620-640 for A, B, C, DRB1 and DQB1; approximately 530 for DQA1; 606 for DPA1; and about 470 for DPB1. Roughly 5 DR-DQ haplotypes were handled as single units for association and clustering, since linkage in the cohort was strong. On average, about 200,000 unique TCR beta nucleotide sequences were sequenced per donor among fewer than 500 genotyped donors of the cohort, with roughly 19% of those sequences being non-productive.

The library came from the immunoSEQ multiplex PCR assay. A mixture of 60 forward primers for TCR Vbeta segments and 13 reverse primers for TCR Jbeta segments was used in the multiplex PCR. Amplification of the CDR3 region of rearranged TCR beta genes was performed with a multiplex PCR assay on genomic DNA. On the Illumina HiSeq System, the amplified TCR beta libraries were sequenced as 87-base-pair reads. The authors' pipeline ran thus. In a later analysis, about 80 million unique TCR beta chains were counted across the 650 to 750 repertoires, and roughly 10 million of these chains were shared by at least two donors. Raw reads were error-corrected and collapsed into unique sequences with a nearest-neighbor algorithm that merged closely related sequences to remove PCR and sequencing errors. To assign V, D and J gene segments, CDR3 sequences were aligned to IMGT reference sequences. For a sequence to be retained, a match of at least six nucleotides was required to both a V gene segment and a J gene segment. Rearrangements were classified as productive when the CDR3 lacked stop codons and remained in frame with V and J, and all other rearrangements were classified as non-productive. CDR3 was defined by IMGT convention, running from the second conserved V-encoded cysteine to the conserved J-encoded phenylalanine. The earlier analysis of about 530 of the donors excluded any sequence lacking an unambiguous match to a single V gene segment. In an earlier analysis of approximately 610 of the donors, V segments were called functional above 56.7% productive rearrangements and were called segregating when the between-donor standard deviation exceeded 5%. To diagnose cytomegalovirus status from the catalog of TCR beta chain sequences, a statistical classification framework was built. In a later analysis, TCR nucleotide sequences were compared against IMGT/GENE-DB human TR gene sequences so that V and J genes could be assigned. Using the TCRdist pipeline, a later analysis assigned CDR3 sequences along with most-parsimonious VDJ recombination scenarios. In a later analysis, each TCR beta chain was defined by its CDR3 amino acid sequence together with its V-gene family, and reads without a unique V-gene family were excluded. A later analysis removed several hundred highly shared, low-generation-probability nucleotide sequences to deal with suspected cross-contamination and a sequencing artifact. In a later analysis, a clonal expansion index was calculated for each public chain from normalized within-repertoire ranks of inferred template counts. A later analysis computed generation probabilities with a VDJ recombination model fitted to out-of-frame rearrangements, and checked the results against IGoR. Hypergeometric tests were used in a later analysis to score TCR-TCR, TCR-HLA and TCR-CMV co-occurrence, with a repertoire-size bias correction applied to the TCR pairs. In a later analysis, false discovery rates were estimated by permuting HLA or CMV assignments 20 times. A later analysis grouped co-occurring TCRs with DBSCAN, adding TCRdist sequence similarity when clustering within HLA-allele-positive subsets. Co-occurrence clustering excluded repertoires with fewer than 30,000 or more than 120,000 public chains, plus five with anomalous nucleotide sharing. Held by TCRdb, this immuneACCESS table contains in-frame sequences only and omits some clones. Under half of the omission traces to an unresolved V gene where checked; the cause of the rest is unknown. V and J calls plus clone size are reproduced from that table; the DNA served to infer D and trimming. The sample yields fewer than 150,000 clones; 75% to 80% were counted once. About 3.9% of the sample is in the top ten clones.

This clone occurred once. Its specific antigen is unknown. No base qualities exist here, and no much larger clone lies one base off it. The CDR1 and CDR2 encoded by the germline V gene are MGHDK and SYGVNS. V is pared back by 3 bases and J by 1 base, with 6 bases lying between the germline termini. The CDR3 measures 14 amino acids from cysteine to phenylalanine. The CDR3 DNA has 42 bases and is translated from base 1. The cohort consisted of 600 or so healthy bone marrow donors. At the time of sampling, all cohort members were nominally healthy, though unrecorded immune exposures were likely present. The donor tested CMV seronegative, placing the donor among the 350 or so seronegative members of the cohort. A peripheral blood sample was collected from each donor, and TCR beta sequencing was performed on peripheral blood mononuclear cells. Genomic DNA extraction from the blood cell samples was performed with the Qiagen DNeasy Blood Extraction Kit.

Study-wide findings and limitations: In a later genetic analysis, a missense DCLRE1C variant was associated with V-gene and J-gene trimming of TCR beta chains, and the association was replicated in an independent cohort. Correlated functional status among segregating V segments might reflect linkage disequilibrium, but an unknown experimental factor could not be ruled out. In vitro tests confirmed that a few of the cytomegalovirus-associated TCR beta chains recognize cytomegalovirus antigens. Some IMGT-functional V segments, including TRBV6-2 and TRBV6-3, could not be distinguished by the 87-base-pair reads and were therefore excluded. Immune exposure information for the cohort was limited to CMV serostatus. Compared with the approximately 600-donor mean, donors in an Asian-associated ancestry cluster had fewer N-insertions in productive TCRs, according to a later genetic analysis. A later analysis found that TCR association rates varied across HLA loci, with DRB1 alleles showing the most associated TCRs and HLA-C alleles the fewest. Assigning TCR associations to individual alleles was difficult when HLA alleles, especially DR and DQ, strongly co-occurred. This cohort had only TCR beta chains sequenced, and the lack of alpha or paired-chain data limited which features could be detected. A further reported finding was that TCR beta sequences accurately predicted the HLA-A and HLA-B alleles for most subjects in the first cohort. A group of highly shared sequence variants was considered likely to be a technical artifact of the sequencing pipeline. Several of the top co-occurrence clusters appeared to be linked to parvovirus B19, influenza, CMV and Epstein-Barr virus, according to a later analysis. In an earlier analysis of some 640 of the donors, most TCR beta V segments were observed in productive rearrangements about 90% or about 30% of the time, broadly matching IMGT annotations. HLA typing was unavailable for some donors at each locus, so association tests used only the typed subset. Specific HLA alleles were associated with 18,000 or so TCR beta sequences at a false discovery rate of 0.05 in a later analysis. The authors suggested that the approach could potentially be extended to other disease states and immunological phenotypes. Compared with equally common non-associated chains, HLA-associated TCR beta chains in a later analysis were more clonally expanded and had lower generation probabilities. Presence/absence analyses assumed roughly uniform sequencing depth across donors, an assumption that may not hold. Most CMV-associated TCR beta chains appeared to be HLA-restricted in a later analysis, and the HLA associations seemed to be driven largely by CMV exposure. Roughly 17 rarely observed V segments, including chromosome 9 orphons, were excluded from the earlier analysis of some 590 of the donors because counts were too low. While some public TCRs were present in many individuals, most TCR sequences turned up only very rarely across donors. Cytomegalovirus status was reported to be diagnosed by the classifier with high specificity and sensitivity in both the original and validation cohorts. A total of 164 TCR beta chains were listed by the study as associated with cytomegalovirus.

This TCR was recovered from a man between 18 and 29 years old in good health and CMV-seronegative. Sequenced sample: PBMCs. The sequence links TRBV25-1 to TRBJ2-2, with an unclear D gene assignment. The bases read TGTGCCAGCAGTGACCGGTGGAACACCGGGGAGCTGTTTTTT. This gives the protein CASSDRWNTGELFF.